The source of this T cell receptor beta chain is a study of OX40 agonist ivuxolimab in advanced cancers. Overall study: Mean age 60 years, range about 23 to 80; roughly 80% male. Partial responses were achieved by three patients: one hepatocellular carcinoma, two cutaneous melanoma.

Autoimmune disease history or systemic immunosuppression barred patients. The timepoints at which blood was sampled were baseline, cycle 4 day 1, and cycle 7 day 1. CDR1 SGHRS and CDR2 YFSETQ come from the germline V gene. The J segment lost 7 bases and the V segment lost 4 bases, leaving 9 bases of the junction unmatched. The CDR3 is made up of 14 amino acids. TCRdb's copy holds only in-frame clones and misses some; the assay was immunoSEQ multiplex PCR. The sample lists around 70,000 clones, approximately 90% seen once, with roughly 1% in the top ten. V is TRBV5-1 and J is TRBJ1-1; 8 bases agree with TRBD1. Sequencing was performed on CD4+ or CD8+ T cells sorted from blood, taken in a trial of the OX40 agonist ivuxolimab. The TCR comes from an adult with an advanced solid tumor such as melanoma, head and neck, liver or kidney cancer. The CDR3: CASSQLDRGNEAFF. The CDR3 DNA reads as TGCGCCAGCAGCCAACTCGACAGGGGCAATGAAGCTTTCTTT.